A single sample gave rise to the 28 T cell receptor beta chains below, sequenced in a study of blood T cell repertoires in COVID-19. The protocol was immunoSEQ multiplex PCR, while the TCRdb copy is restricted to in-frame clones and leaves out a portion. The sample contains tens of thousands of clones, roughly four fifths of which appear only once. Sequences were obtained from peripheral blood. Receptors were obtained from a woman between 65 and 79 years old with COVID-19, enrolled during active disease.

The CDR3 protein is CASSLDRVLANNEQFF. The CDR3 DNA reads TGTGCCAGCAGCTTAGATCGGGTGCTAGCAAACAATGAGCAGTTCTTC. This rearrangement joins TRBV11-3 to TRBJ2-1, with a tentative D call TRBD2 (5 bases). Trimming pared 0 bases from V and 5 bases from J, leaving 14 bases between. The CDR3 runs 16 residues. Germline CDR1 is SGHNT and CDR2 is YENEEA.

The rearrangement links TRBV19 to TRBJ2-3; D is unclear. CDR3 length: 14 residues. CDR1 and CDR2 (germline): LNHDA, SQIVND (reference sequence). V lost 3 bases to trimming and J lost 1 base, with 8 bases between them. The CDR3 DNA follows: TGTGCCAGTAGTATCCGACACCGCACAGATACGCAGTATTTT. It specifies CASSIRHRTDTQYF.

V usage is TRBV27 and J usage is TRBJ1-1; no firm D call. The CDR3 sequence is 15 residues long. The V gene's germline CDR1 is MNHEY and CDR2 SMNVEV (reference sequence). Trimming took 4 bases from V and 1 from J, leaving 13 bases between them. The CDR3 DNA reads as TGTGCCAGCAGTTCCACCTATGCCGGGAACACTGAAGCTTTCTTT. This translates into CASSSTYAGNTEAFF.

As DNA, the CDR3 is TGTGCCAGCAGCGTAGGGGGCAGTTATAATTCACCCCTCCACTTT. It translates to CASSVGGSYNSPLHF. V gene TRBV9 combines with J gene TRBJ1-6; maybe TRBD1 (5 bases). Trimming shortened V by 0 bases and J by 4 bases, and 8 bases separated the two germline ends. This CDR3 is 15 amino acids long. Per the germline V gene, CDR1 is SGDLS and CDR2 is YYNGEE.

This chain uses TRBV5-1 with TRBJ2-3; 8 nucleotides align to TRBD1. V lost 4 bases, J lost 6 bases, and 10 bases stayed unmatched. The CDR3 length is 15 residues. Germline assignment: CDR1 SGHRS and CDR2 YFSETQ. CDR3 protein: CASSVGQGDGDTQYF. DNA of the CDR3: TGCGCCAGCAGCGTCGGACAGGGTGACGGGGATACGCAGTATTTT.

CDR3 nucleotides: TGTGCCAGCAGTGATTGGGCGGCAGGGGGAAACATTCAGTACTTC. This codes for CASSDWAAGGNIQYF. The chain employs TRBV2 and TRBJ2-4; 7 bases are a match to TRBD1. V lost 3 bases and J lost 6; bases outside the gene matches: 8. The CDR3 covers 15 residues. Germline V lookup: CDR1 SNHLY, CDR2 FYNNEI.

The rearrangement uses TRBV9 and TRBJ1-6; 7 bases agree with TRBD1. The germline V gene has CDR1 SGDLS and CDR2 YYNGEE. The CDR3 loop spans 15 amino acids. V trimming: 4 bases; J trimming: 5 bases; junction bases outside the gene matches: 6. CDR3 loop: CASSSRDRDNSPLHF. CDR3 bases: TGTGCCAGCAGCTCCCGGGACAGAGATAATTCACCCCTCCACTTT.

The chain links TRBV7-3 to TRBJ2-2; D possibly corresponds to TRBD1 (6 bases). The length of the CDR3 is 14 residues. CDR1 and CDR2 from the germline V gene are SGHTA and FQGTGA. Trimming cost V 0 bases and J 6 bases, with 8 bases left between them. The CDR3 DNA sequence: TGTGCCAGCAGCTTAACTGGGGGCTCCGGGGAGCTGTTTTTT. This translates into CASSLTGGSGELFF. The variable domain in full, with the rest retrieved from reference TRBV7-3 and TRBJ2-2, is GAGVSQTPSNKVTEKGKYVELRCDPISGHTALYWYRQSLGQGPEFLIYFQGTGAADDSGLPNDRFFAVRPEGSVSTLKIQRTERGDSAVYLCASSLTGGSGELFFGEGSRLTVL.

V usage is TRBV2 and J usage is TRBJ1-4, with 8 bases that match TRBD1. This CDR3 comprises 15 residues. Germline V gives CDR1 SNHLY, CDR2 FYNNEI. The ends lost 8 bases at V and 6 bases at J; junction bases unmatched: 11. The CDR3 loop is CASGSGDRTYEKLFF. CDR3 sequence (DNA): TGTGCCAGCGGGTCCGGGGACAGGACCTATGAAAAACTGTTTTTT.

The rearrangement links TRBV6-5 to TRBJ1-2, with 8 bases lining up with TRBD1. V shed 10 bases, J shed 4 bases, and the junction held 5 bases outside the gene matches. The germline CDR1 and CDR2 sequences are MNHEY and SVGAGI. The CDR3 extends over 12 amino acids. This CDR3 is CATRTGIYGYTF. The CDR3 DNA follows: TGTGCCACCCGGACAGGGATCTATGGCTACACCTTC.

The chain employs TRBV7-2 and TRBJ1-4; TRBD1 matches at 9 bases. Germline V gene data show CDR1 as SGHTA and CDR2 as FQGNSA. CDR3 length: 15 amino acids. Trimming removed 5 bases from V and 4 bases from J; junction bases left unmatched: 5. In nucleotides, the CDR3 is TGTGCCAGCAGCGGGGGACAGGGTGTTAATGAAAAACTGTTTTTT. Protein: CASSGGQGVNEKLFF.

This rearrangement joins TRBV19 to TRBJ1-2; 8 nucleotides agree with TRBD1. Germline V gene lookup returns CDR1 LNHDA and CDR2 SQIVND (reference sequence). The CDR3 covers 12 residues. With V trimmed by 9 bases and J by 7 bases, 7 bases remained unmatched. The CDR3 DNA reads TGTGCCAGCCGCGGGACAGGATCTGGCTACACCTTC. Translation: CASRGTGSGYTF.

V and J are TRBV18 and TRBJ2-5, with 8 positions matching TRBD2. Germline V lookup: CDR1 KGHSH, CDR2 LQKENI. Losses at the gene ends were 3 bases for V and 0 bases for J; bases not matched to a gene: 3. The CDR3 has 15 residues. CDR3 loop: CASSPNGGDQETQYF. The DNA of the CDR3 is TGTGCCAGCTCACCCAACGGGGGGGACCAAGAGACCCAGTACTTC.

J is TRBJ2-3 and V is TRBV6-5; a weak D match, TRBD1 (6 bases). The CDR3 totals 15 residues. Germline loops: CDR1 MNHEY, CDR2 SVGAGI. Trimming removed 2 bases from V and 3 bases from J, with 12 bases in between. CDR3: CASSYGGQGTDTQYF. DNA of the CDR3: TGTGCCAGCAGTTACGGCGGGCAGGGGACAGATACGCAGTATTTT.

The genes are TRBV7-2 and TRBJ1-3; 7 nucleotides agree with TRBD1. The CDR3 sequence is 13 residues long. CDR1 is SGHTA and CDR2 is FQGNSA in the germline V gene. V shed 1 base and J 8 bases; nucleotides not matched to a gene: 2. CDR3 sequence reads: CASSLDRGDTIYF. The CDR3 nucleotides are TGTGCCAGCAGCTTAGACAGGGGTGACACCATATATTTT.

The CDR3 spells CASSELDRWETQYF. DNA of the CDR3: TGCGCCAGCAGTGAACTGGACAGGTGGGAGACCCAGTACTTC. The rearrangement uses TRBV10-2 and TRBJ2-5; 7 nucleotides align to TRBD1. Germline V lookup: CDR1 WSHSY, CDR2 SAAADI. V lost 3 bases and J lost 5; bases outside the gene matches: 6. This CDR3 region has 14 residues.

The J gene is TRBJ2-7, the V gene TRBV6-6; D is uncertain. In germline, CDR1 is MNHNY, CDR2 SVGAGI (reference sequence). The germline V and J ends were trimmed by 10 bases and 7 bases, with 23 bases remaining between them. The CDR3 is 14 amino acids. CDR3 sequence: CATKQWVGDGEQYF. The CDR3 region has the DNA TGTGCCACCAAGCAGTGGGTTGGAGATGGGGAGCAGTACTTC.

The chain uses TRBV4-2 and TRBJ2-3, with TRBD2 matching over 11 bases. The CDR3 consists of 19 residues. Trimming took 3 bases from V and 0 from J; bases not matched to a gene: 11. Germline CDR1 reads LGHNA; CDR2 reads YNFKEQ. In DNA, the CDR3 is TGTGCCAGCAGCCAGACCGGGACTAGCGGCGCCGCAAGCACAGATACGCAGTATTTT. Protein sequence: CASSQTGTSGAASTDTQYF.

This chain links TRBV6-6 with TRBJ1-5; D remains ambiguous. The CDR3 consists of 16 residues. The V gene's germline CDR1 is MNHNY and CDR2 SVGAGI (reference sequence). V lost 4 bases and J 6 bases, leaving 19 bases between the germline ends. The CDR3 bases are TGTGCCAGCAGTTCCCCCTTGGAGGGTTGGAGTCAGCCCCAGCATTTT. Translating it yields CASSSPLEGWSQPQHF.

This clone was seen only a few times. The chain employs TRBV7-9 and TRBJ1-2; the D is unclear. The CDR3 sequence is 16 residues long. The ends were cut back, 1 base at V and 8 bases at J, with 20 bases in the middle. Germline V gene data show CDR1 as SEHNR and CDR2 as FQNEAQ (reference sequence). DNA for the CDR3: TGTGCCAGCAGCTTAGGGAGTGGTTCTCAAGTTCAGGGCTACACCTTC. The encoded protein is CASSLGSGSQVQGYTF.

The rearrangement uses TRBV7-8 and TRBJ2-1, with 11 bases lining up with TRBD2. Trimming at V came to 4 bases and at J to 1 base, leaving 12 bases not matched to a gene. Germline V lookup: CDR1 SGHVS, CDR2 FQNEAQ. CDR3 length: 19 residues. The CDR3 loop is CASSSLFPTSGSSYNEQFF. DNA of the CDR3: TGTGCCAGCAGCTCCTTATTCCCTACTAGCGGGAGTTCCTACAATGAGCAGTTCTTC. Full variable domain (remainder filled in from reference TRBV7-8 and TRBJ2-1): GAGVSQSPRYKVAKRGQDVALRCDPISGHVSLFWYQQALGQGPEFLTYFQNEAQLDKSGLPSDRFFAERPEGSVSTLKIQRTQQEDSAVYLCASSSLFPTSGSSYNEQFFGPGTRLTVL.

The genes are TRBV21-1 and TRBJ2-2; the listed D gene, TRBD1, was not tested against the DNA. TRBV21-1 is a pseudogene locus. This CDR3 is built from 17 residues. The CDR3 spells CASSTPRDRGRRGELFF. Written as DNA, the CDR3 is TGTGCCAGCAGCACACCCCGGGACAGGGGGCGTAGGGGGGAGCTGTTTTTT.

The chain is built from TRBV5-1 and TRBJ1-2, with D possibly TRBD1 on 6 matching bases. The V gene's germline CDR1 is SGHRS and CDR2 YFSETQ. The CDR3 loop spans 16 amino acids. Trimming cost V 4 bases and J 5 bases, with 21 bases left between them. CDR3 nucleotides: TGCGCCAGCAGCCCCAGACAGGAATTAAGGGGGTATGGCTACACCTTC. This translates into CASSPRQELRGYGYTF.

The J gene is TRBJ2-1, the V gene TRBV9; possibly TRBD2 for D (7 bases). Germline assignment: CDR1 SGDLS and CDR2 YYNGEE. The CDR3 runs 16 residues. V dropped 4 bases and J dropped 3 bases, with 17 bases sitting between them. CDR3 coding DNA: TGTGCCAGCAGCCCCTCTGGGGGGGCCGGCTACAATGAGCAGTTCTTC. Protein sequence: CASSPSGGAGYNEQFF.

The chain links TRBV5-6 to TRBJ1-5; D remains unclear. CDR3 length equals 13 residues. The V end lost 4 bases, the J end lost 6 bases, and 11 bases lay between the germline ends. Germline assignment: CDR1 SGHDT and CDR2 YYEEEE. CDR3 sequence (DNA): TGTGCCAGCAGCCCGATGGGAGGTCAGCCCCAGCATTTT. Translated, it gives CASSPMGGQPQHF.

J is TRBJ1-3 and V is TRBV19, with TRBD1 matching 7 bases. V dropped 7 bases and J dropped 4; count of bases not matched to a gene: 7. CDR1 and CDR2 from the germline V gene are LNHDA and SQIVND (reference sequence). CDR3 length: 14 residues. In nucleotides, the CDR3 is TGTGCCAGTAAAAAGACAGGGACAGGAAACACCATATATTTT. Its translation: CASKKTGTGNTIYF.

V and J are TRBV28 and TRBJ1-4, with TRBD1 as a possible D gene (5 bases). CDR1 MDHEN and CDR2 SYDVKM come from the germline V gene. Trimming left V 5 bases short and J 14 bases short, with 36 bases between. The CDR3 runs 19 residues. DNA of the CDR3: TGTGCCAGCAGTCCAGTTCCTTACCGGGACGGAGGGCGATTGGGGTTTCTGTTTTTT. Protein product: CASSPVPYRDGGRLGFLFF.

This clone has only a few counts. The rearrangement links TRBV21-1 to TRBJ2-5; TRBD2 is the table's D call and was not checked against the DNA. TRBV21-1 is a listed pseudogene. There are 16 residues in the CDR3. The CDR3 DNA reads TGTGCCAGCAGCAAAGGGGGGACTAGACTACAAGAGACCCAGTACTTC. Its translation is CASSKGGTRLQETQYF.